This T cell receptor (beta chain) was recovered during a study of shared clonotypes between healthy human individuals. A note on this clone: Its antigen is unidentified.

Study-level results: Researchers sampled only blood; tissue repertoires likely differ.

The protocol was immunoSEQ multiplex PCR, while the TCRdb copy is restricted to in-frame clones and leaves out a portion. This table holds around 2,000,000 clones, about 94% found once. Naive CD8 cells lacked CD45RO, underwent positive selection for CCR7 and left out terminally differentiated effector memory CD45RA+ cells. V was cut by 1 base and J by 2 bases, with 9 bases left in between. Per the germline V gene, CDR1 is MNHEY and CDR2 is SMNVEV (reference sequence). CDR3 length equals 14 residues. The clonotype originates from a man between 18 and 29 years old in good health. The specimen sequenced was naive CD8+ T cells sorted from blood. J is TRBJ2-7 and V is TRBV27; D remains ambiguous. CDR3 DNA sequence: TGTGCCAGCAGTTTATTGGCAGCCCCCTACGAGCAGTACTTC. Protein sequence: CASSLLAAPYEQYF.